A single T cell receptor beta chain is shown here with its context. What it recognizes is unknown. Looked up from germline, CDR1 is MNHEY and CDR2 is SVGAGI. The CDR3 has 15 amino acids. Trimming took off 0 bases at V and 7 bases at J, with 10 bases between the two ends. This sample is part of a study of blood T cells in healthy people across ages. Study observations and caveats: Higher diversity and more naive CD4+ cells were features of long-lived donors, compared to aged donors.

Peripheral blood samples of roughly 10 milliliters were drawn from each donor. Sample-barcoded 5' priming and a J-beta primer mix drove a second PCR of about 6 to 11 cycles. Sequencing yielded, for each sample, at least 2.5 million paired-end reads carrying CDR3. TCRdb re-analysed the 5' RACE reads in MiXCR, keeping a single row per CDR3 protein. The sample includes roughly 1,800,000 distinct CDR3 sequences, 40% to 55% of them seen just once. This sequence originates from a middle-aged woman in good health. The chain couples TRBV6-5 to TRBJ1-6; D unclear. Sequenced material: blood. The CDR3 loop reads CASSYSGSTNSPLHF. CDR3 nucleotide sequence: TGTGCCAGCAGTTACTCGGGCAGCACGAATTCACCCCTCCACTTT.